Shown below are 13 T cell receptor beta chains from a single sample sequenced in a study of blood T cell repertoires in COVID-19. Repertoires were generated with immunoSEQ multiplex PCR, while TCRdb's copy carries only in-frame clones and drops some. Here the sample spans approximately 160,000 clones, approximately 86% being singletons. The sequenced sample consisted of peripheral blood. These receptors originate from a man in his fifties or sixties with active or convalescent COVID-19.

CDR3 nucleotides: TGTGCCAGCAGCACTCTCGGGGGTCCGACAGATACGCAGTATTTT. Residues: CASSTLGGPTDTQYF. This chain joins TRBV13 and TRBJ2-3; TRBD2 might be the D (6 bases). The CDR3 consists of 15 residues. V was clipped by 5 bases and J by 3 bases, with 15 bases between them. Germline loops: CDR1 PRHDT, CDR2 FYEKMQ (reference sequence).

As DNA, the CDR3 is TGTGCCAGCAGTGACGACGGGATCCTCTACGAGCAGTACTTC. Residues: CASSDDGILYEQYF. The chain combines TRBV6-4 with TRBJ2-7, with a weak D call TRBD2 (5 bases). V gave up 2 bases and J gave up 3 bases, with 11 bases separating them. CDR1 and CDR2 from the germline V gene are MRHNA and SNTAGT. The CDR3 contains 14 residues.

Details on this clone: Other DNA sequences from this sample encode an identical CDR3 as well. The rearrangement uses TRBV7-2 and TRBJ2-2; possibly TRBD2 for D (6 bases). The CDR3 sequence is 14 residues long. Germline CDR1 and CDR2: SGHTA and FQGNSA. The V end was cut by 3 bases, the J end by 5 bases, with 10 bases between. The CDR3 DNA is TGTGCCAGCAGCTTCCAGGGAGGTACCGGGGAGCTGTTTTTT. Its translation: CASSFQGGTGELFF.

J is TRBJ1-3 and V is TRBV2; the D gene is possibly TRBD1 (5 bases). The germline CDR1 and CDR2 sequences are SNHLY and FYNNEI. Trimming removed 7 bases from V and 5 bases from J, with 33 bases in between. This CDR3 comprises 20 residues. This chain's CDR3 is CASTPQLNRRDYKSRNTIYF. CDR3 sequence (DNA): TGTGCCAGCACTCCCCAACTCAACCGCCGGGACTACAAGTCGAGAAACACCATATATTTT. Variable domain in full (rest from reference TRBV2 and TRBJ1-3): EPEVTQTPSHQVTQMGQEVILRCVPISNHLYFYWYRQILGQKVEFLVSFYNNEISEKSEIFDDQFSVERPDGSNFTLKIRSTKLEDSAMYFCASTPQLNRRDYKSRNTIYFGEGSWLTVV.

This rearrangement joins TRBV7-2 to TRBJ2-7, with a weak D call TRBD2 (6 bases). The V gene lost 1 base and the J gene lost 1 base, with 11 bases spanning the gap. Germline lookup yields CDR1 SGHTA and CDR2 FQGNSA. The CDR3 length is 15 residues. CDR3 sequence: CASSLVSGRSYEQYF. The CDR3, as DNA: TGTGCCAGCAGCTTAGTGTCAGGGAGGTCCTACGAGCAGTACTTC.

The CDR3: CASSLRGQGRNQPQHF. The CDR3 coding sequence is TGTGCCAGCAGTTTACGGGGACAGGGGAGGAATCAGCCCCAGCATTTT. The chain carries TRBV27 and TRBJ1-5; 10 bases map to TRBD1. The V gene's germline CDR1 is MNHEY and CDR2 SMNVEV (reference sequence). The J segment lost 4 bases and the V segment lost 2 bases, leaving 5 bases of the junction unmatched. CDR3 length: 16 residues.

The chain employs TRBV10-3 and TRBJ2-1; 8 positions match TRBD2. V shed 3 bases and J 4 bases; nucleotides not matched to a gene: 14. Per germline, CDR1 ENHRY and CDR2 SYGVKD. The CDR3 is 18 amino acids. The CDR3 loop reads CAISDPSGAGVTYNEQFF. The CDR3 region has the DNA TGTGCCATCAGTGACCCGAGTGGAGCGGGAGTCACTTACAATGAGCAGTTCTTC.

The CDR3, as DNA: TGTGCCAGCAGTTTCCAGGGCAACAATCAGCCCCAGCATTTT. Translating gives CASSFQGNNQPQHF. The V call is TRBV27, the J call TRBJ1-5; a possible D gene is TRBD1 (5 bases). V was clipped by 3 bases and J by 3 bases, with 9 bases between them. The CDR3 length is 14 residues. The germline V gene encodes CDR1 MNHEY and CDR2 SMNVEV (reference sequence).

The V and J genes are TRBV5-1 and TRBJ1-2; D is possibly TRBD1 (6 bases). Deletions cut 2 bases from V and 7 bases from J, with 12 bases between. Germline V gene data show CDR1 as SGHRS and CDR2 as YFSETQ. This CDR3 spans 13 amino acids. This chain's CDR3 is CASSLGGSAGYTF. CDR3 bases: TGCGCCAGCAGCTTAGGGGGTTCGGCTGGCTACACCTTC.

The chain combines TRBV5-1 with TRBJ1-6; the D gene is possibly TRBD1 (6 bases). V gave up 0 bases and J gave up 2 bases, with 6 bases separating them. CDR3 length: 15 residues. CDR1 is SGHRS and CDR2 is YFSETQ in the germline V gene. The DNA of the CDR3 is TGCGCCAGCAGCTTGGACAGGGCCTATAATTCACCCCTCCACTTT. Its protein product is CASSLDRAYNSPLHF.

The chain carries TRBV27 and TRBJ2-1, with 11 bases lining up with TRBD2. Germline CDR1 reads MNHEY; CDR2 reads SMNVEV (reference sequence). V was clipped by 7 bases and J by 11 bases; unmatched bases: 16. This CDR3 is built from 16 residues. This CDR3 reads CASTGLAGGQPNKQFF. CDR3 coding DNA: TGTGCCAGCACCGGACTAGCGGGTGGCCAACCCAACAAGCAGTTCTTC.

The chain recombines TRBV7-9 with TRBJ1-1, with 10 positions matching TRBD1. There are 14 residues in the CDR3. J gave up 4 bases and V 5 bases, and 4 bases lay outside the gene matches. Germline V gives CDR1 SEHNR, CDR2 FQNEAQ (reference sequence). The CDR3 DNA is TGTGCCAGCAGCACCGACAGGGGGCTCACTGAAGCTTTCTTT. It specifies CASSTDRGLTEAFF. The complete variable domain, with remaining parts taken from reference TRBV7-9 and TRBJ1-1, reads DTGVSQNPRHKITKRGQNVTFRCDPISEHNRLYWYRQTLGQGPEFLTYFQNEAQLEKSRLLSDRFSAERPKGSFSTLEIQRTEQGDSAMYLCASSTDRGLTEAFFGQGTRLTVV.

The gene calls are TRBV11-3 and TRBJ2-7; 7 bases match TRBD1. Germline CDR1 and CDR2: SGHNT and YENEEA. The V and J ends lost 1 base and 3 bases, in that order; junction bases with no gene match: 6. CDR3 length: 15 residues. CDR3 amino acids: CASSLGWDRNYEQYF. DNA for the CDR3: TGTGCCAGCAGCTTAGGATGGGACAGAAACTACGAGCAGTACTTC.